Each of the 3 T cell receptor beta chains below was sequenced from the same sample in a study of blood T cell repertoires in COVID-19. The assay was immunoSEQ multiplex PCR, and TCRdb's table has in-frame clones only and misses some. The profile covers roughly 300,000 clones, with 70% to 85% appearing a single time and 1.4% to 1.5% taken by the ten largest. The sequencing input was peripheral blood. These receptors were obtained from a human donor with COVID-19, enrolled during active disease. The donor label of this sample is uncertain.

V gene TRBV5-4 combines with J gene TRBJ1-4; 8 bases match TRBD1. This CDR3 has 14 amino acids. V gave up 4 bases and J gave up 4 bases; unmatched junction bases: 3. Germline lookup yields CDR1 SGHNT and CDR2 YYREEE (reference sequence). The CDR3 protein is CASSIQGVNEKLFF. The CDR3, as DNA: TGTGCCAGCAGCATACAGGGGGTTAATGAAAAACTGTTTTTT.

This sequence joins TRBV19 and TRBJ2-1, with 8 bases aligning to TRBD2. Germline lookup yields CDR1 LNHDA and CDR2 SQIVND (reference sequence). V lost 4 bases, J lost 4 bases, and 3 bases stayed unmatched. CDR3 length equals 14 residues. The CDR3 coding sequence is TGTGCCAGTAGTAGCACTAGCGGATACAATGAGCAGTTCTTC. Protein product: CASSSTSGYNEQFF. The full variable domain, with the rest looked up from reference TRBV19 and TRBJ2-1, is DGGITQSPKYLFRKEGQNVTLSCEQNLNHDAMYWYRQDPGQGLRLIYYSQIVNDFQKGDIAEGYSVSREKKESFPLTVTSAQKNPTAFYLCASSSTSGYNEQFFGPGTRLTVL.

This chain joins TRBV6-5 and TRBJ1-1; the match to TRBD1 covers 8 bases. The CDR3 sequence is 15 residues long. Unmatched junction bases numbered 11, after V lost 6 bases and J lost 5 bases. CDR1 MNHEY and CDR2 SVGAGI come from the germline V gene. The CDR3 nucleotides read TGTGCCAGCAGCCAATCCAGGGGGCTCACGACTGAAGCTTTCTTT. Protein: CASSQSRGLTTEAFF.